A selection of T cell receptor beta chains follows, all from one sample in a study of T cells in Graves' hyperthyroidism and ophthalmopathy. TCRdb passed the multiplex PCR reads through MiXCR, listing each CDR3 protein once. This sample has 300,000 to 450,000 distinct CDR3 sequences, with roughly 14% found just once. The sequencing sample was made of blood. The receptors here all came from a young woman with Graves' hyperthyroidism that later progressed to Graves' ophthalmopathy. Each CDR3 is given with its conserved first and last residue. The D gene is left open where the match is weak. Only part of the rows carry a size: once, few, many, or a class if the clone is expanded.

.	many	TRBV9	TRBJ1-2	TGTGCCAGCAGCGTAGATGGACCTTGGCATGGCTACACCTTC	CASSVDGPWHGYTF
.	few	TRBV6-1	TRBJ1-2	TGTGCCAGCAGCCGGGTAGGAGCGGGTGGCTACACCTTC	CASSRVGAGGYTF
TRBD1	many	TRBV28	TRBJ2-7	TGTGCCAGCAGTACTCGACAGGGGCGCCACTTGGACGAGCAGTACTTC	CASSTRQGRHLDEQYF
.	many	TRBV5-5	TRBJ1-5	TGTGCCAGCAGCTTGATGGCACGCAATCAGCCCCAGCATTTT	CASSLMARNQPQHF
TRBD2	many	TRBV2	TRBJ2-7	TGTGCCAGCTCAGTCGGGGCTAGCGGGTTGAGCTCCTACGAGCAGTACTTC	CASSVGASGLSSYEQYF
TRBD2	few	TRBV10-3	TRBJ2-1	TGTGCCATCAGTGACCCCCTAGCGGATTACAATGAGCAGTTCTTC	CAISDPLADYNEQFF
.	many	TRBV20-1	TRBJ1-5	TGCAGTGCTAGACAAGGGGCGGACGGGGAAAGTCAGCCCCAGCATTTT	CSARQGADGESQPQHF
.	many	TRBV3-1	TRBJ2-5	TGTGCCAGCAGCCAAGAAAGACGGGAGAAAGGCCGGGTTCTGACCCAGTACTTC	CASSQERREKGRVLTQYF
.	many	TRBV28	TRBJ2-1	TGTGCCAGCAGCCTAGAGGACAGCTTCTACAATGAGCAGTTCTTC	CASSLEDSFYNEQFF
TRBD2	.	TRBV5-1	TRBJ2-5	TGCGCCAGCAGCGCCCCAGCGGGAGGGGGATCGAAGACCCAGTACTTC	CASSAPAGGGSKTQYF
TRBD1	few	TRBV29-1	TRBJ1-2	TGCAGCGTTGAAGTGGGGACAGGGTACTATGGCTACACCTTC	CSVEVGTGYYGYTF
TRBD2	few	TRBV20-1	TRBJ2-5	TGCAGTGCCCACAAGGCGGGCGGGGGTTGGTACCAAGAGACCCAGTACTTC	CSAHKAGGGWYQETQYF
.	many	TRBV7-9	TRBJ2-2	TGTGCCAGCAGCGTGACAAGAGGCACCGGGGAGCTGTTTTTT	CASSVTRGTGELFF
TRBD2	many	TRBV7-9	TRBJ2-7	TGTGCCAGCAGTCCACGGGGGCGGGAGGTCTCCGGGGAGCAGTACTTC	CASSPRGREVSGEQYF
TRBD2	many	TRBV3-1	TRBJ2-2	TGTGCCAGCAGCCAAGTAGTAGCGGGAGCCGGGGAGCTGTTTTTT	CASSQVVAGAGELFF
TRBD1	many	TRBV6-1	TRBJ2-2	TGTGCCAGCAGAGGGGGCGCGAACACCGGGGAGCTGTTTTTT	CASRGGANTGELFF
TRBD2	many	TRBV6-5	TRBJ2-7	TGTGCCAGCAGTTACTCAGGGACTAGCGTCGGCGAGCAGTACTTC	CASSYSGTSVGEQYF
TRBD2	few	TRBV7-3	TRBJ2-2	TGTGCCAGCAGCGTTCTAGCGGGAGGGTTCACCGGGGAGCTGTTTTTT	CASSVLAGGFTGELFF
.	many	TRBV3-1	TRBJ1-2	TGTGCCAGCAGCCAACGGGCAGCGACGGATGGCTACACCTTC	CASSQRAATDGYTF
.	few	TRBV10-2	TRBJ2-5	TGCGCCAGCAGTGAGTTCTTGGAGACCCAGTACTTC	CASSEFLETQYF
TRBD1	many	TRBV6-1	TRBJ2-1	TGTGCCAGCAGTGACCCAGGGGGCTACAATGAGCAGTTCTTC	CASSDPGGYNEQFF
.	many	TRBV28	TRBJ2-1	TGTGCCAGCAGTCTTAGTTTGGTTCGGCATGAGCAGTTCTTC	CASSLSLVRHEQFF
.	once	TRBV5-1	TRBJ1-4	TGCGCCAGCAGCTTGGAAGGGGCAGGGTTAGGTGAAAAACTGTTTTTT	CASSLEGAGLGEKLFF
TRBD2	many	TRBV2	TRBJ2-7	TGTGCCAGCAGTGATTCGCTAGCGGGACCGGGAGAGCAGTACTTC	CASSDSLAGPGEQYF